These 29 T cell receptor beta chains originate from one sample sequenced in a study of T cell responses to AZD1222 COVID-19 vaccine. Measured with immunoSEQ multiplex PCR; TCRdb has only the in-frame clones, and not every one. Among around 100,000 clones, 84% were seen once, and the ten largest hold roughly 9%. The sample in question was peripheral blood, obtained on day 0 of AZD1222 vaccination. These receptors were obtained from an adult in good health.

The rearrangement joins TRBV19 to TRBJ1-5; D gene unclear. CDR3 size: 12 residues. V was clipped by 7 bases and J by 4 bases, with 8 bases between them. Looked up from germline, CDR1 is LNHDA and CDR2 is SQIVND (reference sequence). The chain's CDR3 is CASTDGNQPQHF. CDR3 coding DNA: TGTGCCAGTACGGACGGAAATCAGCCCCAGCATTTT. Based on the CDR3 plus reference TRBV19 and TRBJ1-5, the full variable domain is DGGITQSPKYLFRKEGQNVTLSCEQNLNHDAMYWYRQDPGQGLRLIYYSQIVNDFQKGDIAEGYSVSREKKESFPLTVTSAQKNPTAFYLCASTDGNQPQHFGDGTRLSIL.

The V call is TRBV18, the J call TRBJ2-1; weak D call: TRBD2 (5 bases). The V gene's germline CDR1 is KGHSH and CDR2 LQKENI. The CDR3 runs 15 residues. V was cut by 3 bases and J by 7 bases, with 16 bases left in between. In nucleotides, the CDR3 is TGTGCCAGCTCACCCCCCGTCAGTAGGGAGAATGAGCAGTTCTTC. Its protein is CASSPPVSRENEQFF.

This CDR3 reads CASSIGARGSNTGELFF. In nucleotides, the CDR3 is TGTGCCAGTAGTATAGGGGCCAGGGGGTCAAACACCGGGGAGCTGTTTTTT. The chain joins TRBV19 to TRBJ2-2; TRBD1 matches 7 bases. The CDR3 length is 17 residues. V dropped 1 base and J dropped 2; count of bases not matched to a gene: 7. The germline V gene encodes CDR1 LNHDA and CDR2 SQIVND (reference sequence).

For this clone: The same CDR3 also results from other DNA sequences found in this sample. The V call is TRBV5-1, the J call TRBJ2-5; D call uncertain. The ends were cut back, 2 bases at V and 2 bases at J, with 1 base in the middle. This CDR3 is 11 amino acids long. In germline, CDR1 is SGHRS, CDR2 YFSETQ. The CDR3 sequence is CASSLQETQYF. CDR3 nucleotide sequence: TGCGCCAGCAGCTTACAAGAGACCCAGTACTTC.

The J gene is TRBJ1-3, the V gene TRBV19; D is unresolved. There are 14 residues in the CDR3. Looked up from germline, CDR1 is LNHDA and CDR2 is SQIVND (reference sequence). Trimming took 2 bases from V and 3 from J, leaving 8 bases between them. CDR3 sequence: CASSITSNGNTIYF. CDR3 DNA: TGTGCCAGTAGTATAACTTCTAATGGAAACACCATATATTTT. The full variable domain, in which reference TRBV19 and TRBJ1-3 provide the parts outside the CDR3, is DGGITQSPKYLFRKEGQNVTLSCEQNLNHDAMYWYRQDPGQGLRLIYYSQIVNDFQKGDIAEGYSVSREKKESFPLTVTSAQKNPTAFYLCASSITSNGNTIYFGEGSWLTVV.

The chain couples TRBV6-5 to TRBJ2-7; D unclear. Germline-derived CDR1 and CDR2 are MNHEY and SVGAGI. The CDR3 runs to 14 residues. The germline V and J ends were trimmed by 3 bases and 2 bases, with 11 bases remaining between them. The CDR3 DNA is TGTGCCAGCAGTTATCTCGCGACCCCCTACGAGCAGTACTTC. It is translated as CASSYLATPYEQYF.

This chain joins TRBV19 and TRBJ1-4; D is uncertain. Germline CDR1 and CDR2: LNHDA and SQIVND (reference sequence). Between the trimmed V and J ends, which lost 6 bases and 5 bases, there was a span of 28 bases. The CDR3 contains 19 residues. The CDR3 DNA reads as TGTGCCAGTAGCGCCACGGGCCGTTGGTCCTCATCTGGGAATGAAAAACTGTTTTTT. As protein: CASSATGRWSSSGNEKLFF.

The chain links TRBV4-1 to TRBJ2-3; 8 bases fit TRBD2. The CDR3 is 16 residues long. The V gene's germline CDR1 is MGHRA and CDR2 YSYEKL. Trimming took 0 bases from V and 8 from J; bases not matched to a gene: 10. The CDR3: CASSQELAVVQGTQYF. Here the CDR3 DNA reads TGCGCCAGCAGCCAAGAACTAGCGGTTGTCCAAGGTACGCAGTATTTT.

V and J are TRBV5-1 and TRBJ2-1; 16 bases match TRBD2. Per germline, CDR1 SGHRS and CDR2 YFSETQ. The CDR3 contains 15 residues. V dropped 4 bases and J dropped 7; count of bases not matched to a gene: 2. CDR3 amino acids: CASSPGLAGGNEQFF. CDR3 bases: TGCGCCAGCAGCCCGGGACTAGCGGGGGGGAATGAGCAGTTCTTC.

The chain employs TRBV6-5 and TRBJ2-1; D is possibly TRBD2 (6 bases). Germline CDR1 MNHEY, CDR2 SVGAGI. This CDR3 spans 14 amino acids. V lost 6 bases and J lost 6, with 15 bases in between. CDR3 region: CASRYGTVFNEQFF. The CDR3 region has the DNA TGTGCCAGCAGGTACGGGACTGTCTTCAATGAGCAGTTCTTC.

This clone is a singleton in its sample. The chain carries TRBV7-2 and TRBJ1-2; D might be TRBD1 (6 bases). Trimming left V 5 bases short and J 8 bases short, with 21 bases between. Per germline, CDR1 SGHTA and CDR2 FQGNSA. This CDR3 has 15 residues. The CDR3 spells CASSPVLRGGEGYTF. CDR3 DNA: TGTGCCAGCAGCCCTGTCCTTCGAGGGGGGGAGGGCTACACCTTC.

A few counts support this clone. This rearrangement joins TRBV28 to TRBJ2-7; TRBD1 matches at 11 bases. The CDR3 has 13 residues. The V gene end was trimmed by 10 bases and the J gene end by 5 bases; junction bases not matched to a gene: 7. The germline CDR1 and CDR2 sequences are MDHEN and SYDVKM. The CDR3 here is CATTPGQGDEQYF. Here the CDR3 DNA reads TGTGCCACTACCCCGGGACAGGGGGACGAGCAGTACTTC.

The gene calls are TRBV18 and TRBJ2-5; possibly TRBD2 for D (6 bases). The CDR3 is 16 amino acids. The V and J ends lost 2 bases and 1 base respectively, with 14 bases between them. CDR1 and CDR2 from the germline V gene are KGHSH and LQKENI. DNA of the CDR3: TGTGCCAGCTCACCAGAGGCGAGCGGGTTCCAAGAGACCCAGTACTTC. Its translation: CASSPEASGFQETQYF.

The chain has TRBV18 and TRBJ2-3; TRBD1 matches 9 bases. This CDR3 spans 17 amino acids. V was clipped by 0 bases and J by 4 bases; unmatched bases: 8. Germline V gene data show CDR1 as KGHSH and CDR2 as LQKENI. CDR3 nucleotide sequence: TGTGCCAGCTCACCACCTGGGACAGGGAGTCTCTCAGATACGCAGTATTTT. This sequence encodes CASSPPGTGSLSDTQYF.

This clone was seen a single time. This chain connects TRBV5-1 to TRBJ1-4; possibly TRBD1 for D (5 bases). The CDR3 covers 13 residues. Germline V gives CDR1 SGHRS, CDR2 YFSETQ. Trimming removed 0 bases from V and 11 bases from J, with 11 bases in between. The CDR3: CASSLDGQGKLFF. CDR3 nucleotides: TGCGCCAGCAGCTTGGATGGACAAGGGAAACTGTTTTTT.

The V gene is TRBV7-9, the J gene TRBJ2-5, with 11 bases aligning to TRBD2. V was pared by 10 bases and J by 5 bases, with 9 bases of the junction left unmatched. Germline V gene data show CDR1 as SEHNR and CDR2 as FQNEAQ (reference sequence). This CDR3 contains 14 residues. CDR3 sequence (DNA): TGTGCCACCCCCGGGACTAGCGGCGGGGAGACCCAGTACTTC. It translates to CATPGTSGGETQYF.

The V call is TRBV6-1, the J call TRBJ1-5; D remains ambiguous. The germline V and J ends were trimmed by 2 bases and 9 bases, with 14 bases remaining between them. Germline loops: CDR1 MNHNS, CDR2 SASEGT. This CDR3 has 14 amino acids. The CDR3 region is CASSESGPRGPQHF. The CDR3, as DNA: TGTGCCAGCAGTGAATCTGGGCCACGGGGGCCCCAGCATTTT.

This rearrangement joins TRBV27 to TRBJ2-3; 9 positions agree with TRBD2. Germline loops: CDR1 MNHEY, CDR2 SMNVEV (reference sequence). This CDR3 is built from 16 residues. J gave up 2 bases and V 8 bases, and 11 bases lay outside the gene matches. The CDR3 DNA reads TGTGCCAGCCGCCGATGGGGCGGGGGGGACACAGATACGCAGTATTTT. Its translation: CASRRWGGGDTDTQYF.

This clone was seen a handful of times. The rearrangement links TRBV19 to TRBJ2-1, with TRBD1 matching 8 bases. Germline CDR1 reads LNHDA; CDR2 reads SQIVND (reference sequence). The CDR3 length is 14 residues. Losses at the gene ends were 4 bases for V and 5 bases for J; bases not matched to a gene: 4. The CDR3 DNA follows: TGTGCCAGTAGTAAGGGGACAGGCAACAATGAGCAGTTCTTC. Protein product: CASSKGTGNNEQFF.

This clone has more than one count but fewer than ten. The chain recombines TRBV27 with TRBJ2-1; D is ambiguous. CDR1 and CDR2 (germline): MNHEY, SMNVEV (reference sequence). Trimming pared 5 bases from V and 2 bases from J, leaving 1 base between. The CDR3 runs 11 residues. This CDR3 reads CASSTYNEQFF. CDR3 in DNA: TGTGCCAGCAGTACCTACAATGAGCAGTTCTTC.

The chain carries TRBV18 and TRBJ1-2; D perhaps matches TRBD1 (6 bases). V lost 3 bases and J 3 bases, leaving 14 bases between the germline ends. Per the germline V gene, CDR1 is KGHSH and CDR2 is LQKENI. CDR3 length: 15 residues. The CDR3 bases are TGTGCCAGCTCACCTTACAGGGAAGAAGACTATGGCTACACCTTC. Amino acids: CASSPYREEDYGYTF.

The rearrangement uses TRBV23-1 and TRBJ1-5, with D tentatively TRBD1 (5 bases). TRBV23-1 is an open reading frame whose function is uncertain. Trimming removed 7 bases at V and 7 bases at J, with 20 bases between. The CDR3 is 15 amino acids. The CDR3 DNA sequence: TGCGCCAGCACCTCGGGGGTGCAGGGCGGGCAGCCCCAGCATTTT. As protein: CASTSGVQGGQPQHF.

The chain has TRBV3-1 (or the pseudogene TRBV3-2) and TRBJ1-4; no clear D. Trimming stripped 4 bases from V and 7 bases from J, with 13 bases between. Looked up from germline, CDR1 is LGHDT and CDR2 is YNNKEL (reference sequence). The CDR3 spans 14 residues. The CDR3 DNA reads as TGTGCCAGCAGCCCGACGGCAGGCGGTGAAAAACTGTTTTTT. It codes for CASSPTAGGEKLFF.

The V gene is TRBV18, the J gene TRBJ1-1, with 8 bases aligning to TRBD1. Germline CDR1 and CDR2: KGHSH and LQKENI. The V and J ends lost 2 bases and 0 bases, in that order; junction bases with no gene match: 5. The CDR3 consists of 16 residues. CDR3: CASSPGQGQMNTEAFF. CDR3 nucleotides: TGTGCCAGCTCACCAGGACAGGGCCAAATGAACACTGAAGCTTTCTTT.

This clone was recorded once. The chain employs TRBV6-5 and TRBJ2-2, with no clear D. V gave up 6 bases and J gave up 4 bases, with 9 bases separating them. The CDR3 covers 13 residues. The germline V gene encodes CDR1 MNHEY and CDR2 SVGAGI. CDR3 in amino acids: CASRGIGTGELFF. The CDR3 DNA sequence: TGTGCCAGCAGAGGGATCGGCACCGGGGAGCTGTTTTTT.

This clone was observed once. The rearrangement joins TRBV25-1 to TRBJ2-1; TRBD1 might be the D (7 bases). CDR3 length: 13 amino acids. Trimming removed 5 bases at V and 6 bases at J, with 11 bases between. Per the germline V gene, CDR1 is MGHDK and CDR2 is SYGVNS. The CDR3 region is CASSWRDSNEQFF. The CDR3 DNA is TGTGCCAGCAGTTGGCGGGACAGCAATGAGCAGTTCTTC.

The table lists this clone with a few counts. The J gene is TRBJ2-2, the V gene TRBV9; the D call may be TRBD1 or TRBD2 (6 bases each). The V gene's germline CDR1 is SGDLS and CDR2 YYNGEE. The V end lost 2 bases, the J end lost 5 bases, and 19 bases lay between the germline ends. CDR3 length: 17 amino acids. CDR3 in amino acids: CASSVPPEGGWTGELFF. CDR3 nucleotides: TGTGCCAGCAGCGTTCCCCCTGAGGGGGGTTGGACCGGGGAGCTGTTTTTT.

The chain recombines TRBV6-4 with TRBJ2-1; TRBD2 might be the D (5 bases). Germline-derived CDR1 and CDR2 are MRHNA and SNTAGT. The V end was cut by 0 bases, the J end by 1 base, with 7 bases between. The CDR3 spans 15 residues. In DNA form, the CDR3 reads TGTGCCAGCAGTGACTCGCCGGGATCCTACAATGAGCAGTTCTTC. This translates into CASSDSPGSYNEQFF.

CDR3 in amino acids: CASSVNSNNQPQHF. CDR3 sequence (DNA): TGTGCCAGCAGCGTGAACAGTAACAATCAGCCCCAGCATTTT. The gene calls are TRBV3-1 (or the pseudogene TRBV3-2) and TRBJ1-5, with D uncertain. Trimming took 5 bases from V and 3 from J, leaving 11 bases between them. The CDR3 runs 14 residues. Germline V CDR1 and CDR2: LGHDT, YNNKEL (reference sequence).